This T cell receptor (beta chain) comes out of a study of T cell repertoires in cytomegalovirus infection. In the study overall: Selection of CMV epitopes for the study included recently identified HLA-C-restricted and well-studied HLA-B-restricted ones. Study-wide points: Frequencies of public TCR beta families were cumulated, and this identified carriers of CMV plus the relevant HLA.

Germline CDR1 ENHRY, CDR2 SYGVKD. The CDR3 loop spans 12 amino acids. V was trimmed by 10 bases and J by 5 bases, leaving 11 bases between them. TCRdb passed the reads through MiXCR, listing each CDR3 protein once. The sample holds around 900,000 distinct CDR3 sequences, about a third seen once. This clonotype was counted a few times. Its matching antigen is unknown. The sequenced sample was cultured CD8+ T cells from PBMCs, obtained from culture after CMV antigen stimulation. The TCR originated in a human donor in good health (CMV status not recorded). Some clones in this sample may be carry-over from other donors' samples. The chain is built from TRBV10-3 and TRBJ2-2; D is undetermined. The CDR3 here is CATLLRTGELFF. The DNA for the CDR3 is TGTGCCACCCTTCTAAGAACCGGGGAGCTGTTTTTT.